This T cell receptor beta chain was sequenced in a study of T-cell memory formation after mild COVID-19. In the study overall: TCR clusters were mostly donor specific.

The CDR3 has 15 residues. Germline V gene sequence: CDR1 SEHNR, CDR2 FQNEAQ (reference sequence). Trimming cost V 5 bases and J 5 bases, with 16 bases left between them. Study-wide findings and caveats: From day 15 to 85, contracting clones were balanced between CD4 and CD8, whereas later expanders leaned toward CD4+. Several responding clones turned up in pre-infection memory, indicating that cross-reactive memory may have taken part. Mainly in CM and EM were contracting CD4+ clones; CD8+ were in EMRA.

A word on this clonotype: Its matching antigen is unknown.

From the 5' RACE reads, TCRdb called clonotypes with MiXCR, one entry per CDR3 protein. This table holds around 410,000 distinct CDR3 sequences, 20% to 25% found once. This receptor was identified in an adult woman who had mild COVID-19 (a few samples of this study predate the infection). Cell type and time point are not known. V usage is TRBV7-9 and J usage is TRBJ2-1, with a weak D call TRBD1 (5 bases). The sequencing sample was made of PBMCs or a T cell subset sorted from them (not recorded which). The CDR3 region has the DNA TGTGCCAGCAGCCCGACCCTAACCAGGGACAATGAGCAGTTCTTC. The encoded protein is CASSPTLTRDNEQFF.